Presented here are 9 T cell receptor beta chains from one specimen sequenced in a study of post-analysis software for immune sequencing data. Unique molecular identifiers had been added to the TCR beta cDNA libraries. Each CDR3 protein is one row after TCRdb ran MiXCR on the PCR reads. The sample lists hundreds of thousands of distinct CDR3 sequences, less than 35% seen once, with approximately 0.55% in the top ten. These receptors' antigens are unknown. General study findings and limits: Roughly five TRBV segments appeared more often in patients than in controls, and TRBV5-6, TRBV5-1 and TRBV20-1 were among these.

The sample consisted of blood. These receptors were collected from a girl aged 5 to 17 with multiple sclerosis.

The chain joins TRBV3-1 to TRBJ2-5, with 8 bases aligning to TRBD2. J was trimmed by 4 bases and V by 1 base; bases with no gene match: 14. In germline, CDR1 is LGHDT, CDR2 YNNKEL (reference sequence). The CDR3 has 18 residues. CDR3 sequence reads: CASSQVLAGGRHTETQYF. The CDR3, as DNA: TGTGCCAGCAGCCAAGTCCTTGCGGGGGGTCGGCATACAGAGACCCAGTACTTC.

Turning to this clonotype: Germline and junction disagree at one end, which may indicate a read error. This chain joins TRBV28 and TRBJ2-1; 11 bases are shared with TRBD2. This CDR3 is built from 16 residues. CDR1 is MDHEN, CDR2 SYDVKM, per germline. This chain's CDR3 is CTSSLTPSGGWSEQFF. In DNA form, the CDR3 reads TGTACCAGCAGTTTGACCCCTAGCGGGGGGTGGAGTGAGCAGTTCTTC.

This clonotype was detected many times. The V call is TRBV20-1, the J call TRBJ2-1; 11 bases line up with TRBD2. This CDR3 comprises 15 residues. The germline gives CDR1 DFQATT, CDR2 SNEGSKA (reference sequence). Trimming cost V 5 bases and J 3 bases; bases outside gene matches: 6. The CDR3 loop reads CSALLAGGYYNEQFF. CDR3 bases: TGCAGTGCTCTCTTAGCGGGGGGGTACTACAATGAGCAGTTCTTC.

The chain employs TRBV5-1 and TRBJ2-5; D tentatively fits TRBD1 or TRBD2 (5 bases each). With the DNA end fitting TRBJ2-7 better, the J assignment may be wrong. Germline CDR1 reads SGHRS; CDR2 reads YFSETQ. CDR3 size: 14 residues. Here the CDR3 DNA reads TGCGCCAGCAGCTTGGAGGCAGGGAGTGACGAGCAGTACTTC. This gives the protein CASSLEAGSDEQYF.

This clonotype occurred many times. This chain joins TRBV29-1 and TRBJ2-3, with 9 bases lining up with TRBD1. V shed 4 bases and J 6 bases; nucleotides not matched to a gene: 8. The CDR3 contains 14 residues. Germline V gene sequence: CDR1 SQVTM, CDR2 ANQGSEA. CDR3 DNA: TGCAGCGTTGTAGGACAGGGGAACGAGGATACGCAGTATTTT. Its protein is CSVVGQGNEDTQYF.

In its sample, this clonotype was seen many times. The chain's CDR3 is CSVEGRGGEQFF. CDR3 DNA sequence: TGCAGCGTTGAAGGGAGGGGGGGTGAGCAGTTCTTC. The chain carries TRBV29-1 and TRBJ2-1; the D gene is possibly TRBD2 (7 bases). The germline gives CDR1 SQVTM, CDR2 ANQGSEA. Trimming stripped 1 base from V and 9 bases from J, with 10 bases between. The CDR3 is 12 amino acids.

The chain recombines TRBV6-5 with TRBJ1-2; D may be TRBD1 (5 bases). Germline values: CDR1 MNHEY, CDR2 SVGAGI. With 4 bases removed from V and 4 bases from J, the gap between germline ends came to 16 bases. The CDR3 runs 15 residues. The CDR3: CASSLHREGTYGYTF. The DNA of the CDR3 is TGTGCCAGCAGTTTGCACCGGGAGGGGACCTATGGCTACACCTTC.

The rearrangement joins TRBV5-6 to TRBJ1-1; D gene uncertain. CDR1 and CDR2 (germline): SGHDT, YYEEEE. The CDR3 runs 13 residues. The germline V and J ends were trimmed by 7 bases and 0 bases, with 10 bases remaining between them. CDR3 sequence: CASVDGLNTEAFF. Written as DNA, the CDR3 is TGTGCCAGCGTAGACGGCCTGAACACTGAAGCTTTCTTT.

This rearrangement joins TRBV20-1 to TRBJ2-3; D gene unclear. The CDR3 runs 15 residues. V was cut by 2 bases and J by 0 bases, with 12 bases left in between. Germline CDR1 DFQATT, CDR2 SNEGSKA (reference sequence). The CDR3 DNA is TGCAGTGCTAGACGTGGTAGCAGAAGCACAGATACGCAGTATTTT. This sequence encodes CSARRGSRSTDTQYF.